This record covers a single TCR beta chain. This entry belongs to a study of blood T cell repertoires in COVID-19. Repertoires were generated with immunoSEQ multiplex PCR, while TCRdb's copy carries only in-frame clones and drops some. Of 130,000 or so clones in the sample, 86% are singletons; the top ten hold approximately 8.3%. The CDR3 consists of 14 residues. V shed 3 bases, J shed 3 bases, and the junction held 5 bases outside the gene matches. Germline V gives CDR1 SGHRS, CDR2 YFSETQ. Sequenced input: peripheral blood. This sequence joins TRBV5-1 and TRBJ1-2, with 7 bases fitting TRBD1. The TCR comes from a woman in her fifties or sixties with acute or convalescent COVID-19. The CDR3 nucleotides are TGCGCCAGCAGCTCCGGGACAGAAGACTATGGCTACACCTTC. Its translation: CASSSGTEDYGYTF.